One sample yielded the 3 T cell receptor beta chains listed below, sequenced in a study of early T cells in non-severe SARS-CoV-2 infection. MiXCR, applied by TCRdb to the 5' RACE reads, yields one record per CDR3 protein. The table includes over 20,000 distinct CDR3 sequences, 4% to 5.5% detected once. Sequencing was done on a sample of whole blood. Every receptor here comes from an adult who was a healthcare worker with PCR-confirmed SARS-CoV-2 infection or an uninfected control (not recorded which).

In its sample, this clonotype was seen many times. V is TRBV4-1 and J is TRBJ1-2; D unclear. V was clipped by 1 base and J by 3 bases, with 9 bases between them. The CDR3 has 14 residues. The germline V gene encodes CDR1 MGHRA and CDR2 YSYEKL. This CDR3 reads CASSQVSLYYGYTF. The CDR3 nucleotides read TGCGCCAGCAGCCAAGTTTCGCTATACTATGGCTACACCTTC.

In this sample, this clonotype is medium-sized. This sequence joins TRBV7-2 and TRBJ1-4; TRBD1 is a possible D gene (5 bases). The CDR3 is 14 amino acids. V shed 3 bases and J shed 4 bases, with 9 bases lying between them. Germline CDR1 is SGHTA and CDR2 is FQGNSA. CDR3 in DNA: TGTGCCAGCAGCTTGGGGCAGCATAATGAAAAACTGTTTTTT. Translating gives CASSLGQHNEKLFF.

In this sample, this clonotype turned up many times. V usage is TRBV7-9 and J usage is TRBJ2-7; no firm D call. Trimming removed 0 bases from V and 3 bases from J, with 3 bases in between. CDR3 size: 12 residues. The V gene's germline CDR1 is SEHNR and CDR2 FQNEAQ (reference sequence). CDR3 sequence reads: CASSLAHYEQYF. CDR3 coding DNA: TGTGCCAGCAGCTTAGCTCACTACGAGCAGTACTTC.